This T cell receptor (beta chain) was retrieved from a study of OX40 agonist ivuxolimab in advanced cancers. Study in general: Among those treated, three patients had partial responses, one with hepatocellular carcinoma and two with cutaneous melanoma.

CDR3 size: 12 residues. Trimming cost V 0 bases and J 9 bases, with 9 bases left between them. Germline V gene data show CDR1 as SGHRS and CDR2 as YFSETQ. This clone was seen more than once but under ten times. Its antigen is unidentified. Sequenced by immunoSEQ multiplex PCR; TCRdb stores in-frame clones only, minus some. The sample records 65,000 to 85,000 clones, around 87% being singletons. General study findings and limits: Average numbers of expanded clones were greater in CD8+ T cells than in CD4+. Patients with a partial response at 0.1-3.0 mg/kg had among the lowest clonal expansion. At 0.1 to 3.0 mg/kg, clonal expansion of CD4+ and CD8+ blood T cells had occurred by week 6.

This sequence joins TRBV5-1 and TRBJ1-2; a possible D gene is TRBD1 (5 bases). The TCR sequence derives from an adult with an advanced solid tumor such as melanoma, head and neck, liver or kidney cancer. The sample here was CD4+ or CD8+ T cells sorted from blood, taken in a trial of the OX40 agonist ivuxolimab. The CDR3 nucleotides are TGCGCCAGCAGCTTGGACCAGGGCCGCTACACCTTC. This encodes CASSLDQGRYTF. Combining the CDR3 with reference TRBV5-1 and TRBJ1-2 gives the whole variable domain KAGVTQTPRYLIKTRGQQVTLSCSPISGHRSVSWYQQTPGQGLQFLFEYFSETQRNKGNFPGRFSGRQFSNSRSEMNVSTLELGDSALYLCASSLDQGRYTFGSGTRLTVV.